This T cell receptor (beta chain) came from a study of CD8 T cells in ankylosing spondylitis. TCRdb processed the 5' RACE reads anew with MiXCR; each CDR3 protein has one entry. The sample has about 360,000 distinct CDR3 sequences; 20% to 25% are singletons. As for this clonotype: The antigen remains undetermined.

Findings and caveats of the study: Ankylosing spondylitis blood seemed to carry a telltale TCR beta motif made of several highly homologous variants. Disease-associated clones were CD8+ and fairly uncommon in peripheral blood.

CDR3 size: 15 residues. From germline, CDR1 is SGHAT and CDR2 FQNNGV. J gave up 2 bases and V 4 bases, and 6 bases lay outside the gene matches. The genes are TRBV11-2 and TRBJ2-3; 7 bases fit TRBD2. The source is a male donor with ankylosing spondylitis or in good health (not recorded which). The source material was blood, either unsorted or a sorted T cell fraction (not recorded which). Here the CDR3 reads CASSWVAGDTDTQYF. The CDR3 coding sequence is TGTGCCAGCAGCTGGGTGGCGGGGGACACAGATACGCAGTATTTT.